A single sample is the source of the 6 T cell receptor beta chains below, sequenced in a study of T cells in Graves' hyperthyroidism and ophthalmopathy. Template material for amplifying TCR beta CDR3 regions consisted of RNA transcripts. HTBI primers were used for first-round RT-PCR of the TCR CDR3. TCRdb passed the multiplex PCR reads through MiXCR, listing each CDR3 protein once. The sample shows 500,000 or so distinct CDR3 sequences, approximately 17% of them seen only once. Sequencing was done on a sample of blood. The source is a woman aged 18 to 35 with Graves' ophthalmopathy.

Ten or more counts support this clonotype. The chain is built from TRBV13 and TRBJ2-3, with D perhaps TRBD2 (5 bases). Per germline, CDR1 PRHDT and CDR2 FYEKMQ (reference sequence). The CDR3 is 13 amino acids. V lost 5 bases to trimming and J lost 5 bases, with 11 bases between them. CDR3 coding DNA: TGTGCCAGCAGCACCGGGGAGCGAGATACGCAGTATTTT. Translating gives CASSTGERDTQYF. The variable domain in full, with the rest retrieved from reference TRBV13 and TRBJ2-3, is AAGVIQSPRHLIKEKRETATLKCYPIPRHDTVYWYQQGPGQDPQFLISFYEKMQSDKGSIPDRFSAQQFSDYHSELNMSSLELGDSALYFCASSTGERDTQYFGPGTRLTVL.

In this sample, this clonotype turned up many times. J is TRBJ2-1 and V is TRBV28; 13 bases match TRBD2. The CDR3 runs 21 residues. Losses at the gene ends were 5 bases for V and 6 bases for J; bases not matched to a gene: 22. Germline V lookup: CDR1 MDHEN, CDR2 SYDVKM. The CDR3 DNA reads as TGTGCCAGCAGTAAAACGTTAGGACTAGCGGGAGAGGTGCGGATAATCAATGAGCAGTTCTTC. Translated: CASSKTLGLAGEVRIINEQFF.

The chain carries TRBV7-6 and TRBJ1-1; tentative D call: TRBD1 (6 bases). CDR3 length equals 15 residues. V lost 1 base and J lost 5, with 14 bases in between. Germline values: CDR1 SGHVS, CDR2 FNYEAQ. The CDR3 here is CASSLDSQGRTEAFF. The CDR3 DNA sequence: TGTGCCAGCAGCTTAGATTCACAGGGCAGAACTGAAGCTTTCTTT.

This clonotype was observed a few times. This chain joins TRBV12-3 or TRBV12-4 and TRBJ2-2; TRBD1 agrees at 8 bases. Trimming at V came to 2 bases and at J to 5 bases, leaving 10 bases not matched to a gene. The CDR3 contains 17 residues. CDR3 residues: CASSLTPNDRGTGELFF. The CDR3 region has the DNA TGTGCCAGCAGTTTAACCCCCAATGACAGGGGAACCGGGGAGCTGTTTTTT.

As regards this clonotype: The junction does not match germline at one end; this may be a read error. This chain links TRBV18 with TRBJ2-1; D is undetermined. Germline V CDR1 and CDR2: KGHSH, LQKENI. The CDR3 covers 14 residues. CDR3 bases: TGTGCCAGCTCACCGGCCAGCTCCTACAATGGGCAGTTCTTC. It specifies CASSPASSYNGQFF.

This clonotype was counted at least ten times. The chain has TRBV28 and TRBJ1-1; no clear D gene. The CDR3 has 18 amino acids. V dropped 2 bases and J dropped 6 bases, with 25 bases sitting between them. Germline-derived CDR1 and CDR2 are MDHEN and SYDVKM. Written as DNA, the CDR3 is TGTGCCAGCAGTTTACGGAGTGAGGTTCTTCTATTTAGCTCTGAAGCTTTCTTT. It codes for CASSLRSEVLLFSSEAFF.